This TCR beta chain was captured by sequencing in a study of tumor-infiltrating lymphocytes in oesophageal squamous cell carcinoma. This clonotype was observed a handful of times. Being one base from a much bigger clone, this may be a read error. In germline, CDR1 is SGHTA, CDR2 FQGNSA. J gave up 7 bases and V 4 bases, and 11 bases lay outside the gene matches. The length of the CDR3 is 15 residues. TCRdb processed the PCR reads anew with MiXCR; each CDR3 protein has one entry. The sample consists of roughly 14,000 distinct CDR3 sequences, roughly 47% of them appearing once. The TCR was taken from a male donor with esophageal squamous cell carcinoma. This chain uses TRBV7-2 with TRBJ2-7; 9 bases align to TRBD2. Sequencing input: blood. The CDR3 region has the DNA TGTGCCAGCAGCTCCGTAGCGGGGGATTACAATGAGCAGTACTTC. Its translation: CASSSVAGDYNEQYF.